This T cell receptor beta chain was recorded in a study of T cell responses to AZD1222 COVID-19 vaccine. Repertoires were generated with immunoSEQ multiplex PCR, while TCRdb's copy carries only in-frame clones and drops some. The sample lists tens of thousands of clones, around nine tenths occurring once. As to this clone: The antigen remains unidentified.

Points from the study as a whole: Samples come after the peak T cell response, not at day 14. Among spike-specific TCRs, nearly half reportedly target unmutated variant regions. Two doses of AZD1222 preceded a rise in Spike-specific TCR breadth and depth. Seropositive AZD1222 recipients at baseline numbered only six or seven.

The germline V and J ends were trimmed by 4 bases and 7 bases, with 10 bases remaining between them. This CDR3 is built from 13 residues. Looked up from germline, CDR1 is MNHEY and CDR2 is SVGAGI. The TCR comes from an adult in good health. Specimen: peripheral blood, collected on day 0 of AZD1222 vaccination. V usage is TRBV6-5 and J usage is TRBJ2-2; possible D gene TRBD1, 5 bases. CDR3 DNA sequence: TGTGCCAGCAGTTGGGGCGCAGACGGGGAGCTGTTTTTT. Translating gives CASSWGADGELFF.